This TCR beta chain was obtained from a study of blood T cell repertoires in COVID-19. Source study methods: Amplification of reference gene primers was used by the study to estimate nucleated cell counts. Measured with immunoSEQ multiplex PCR; TCRdb has only the in-frame clones, and not every one. V, J and clone size were drawn from that table, and D and trimming were deduced from the DNA. This repertoire shows 220,000 or so clones, around 89% found once; its top ten account for around 0.87%. The V segment lost 3 bases and the J segment 9 bases; nucleotides outside the gene matches: 1. Germline CDR1 and CDR2: MGHRA and YSYEKL. The CDR3 length is 14 residues. A COVID-19 case was met by exposed participants within 2 weeks before study entry.

This sequence originates from a man in his fifties who had been exposed to COVID-19. The chain is built from TRBV4-1 and TRBJ2-5; 16 positions match TRBD2. Sequencing was performed on PBMCs or T cells enriched from blood (not recorded which). Here the CDR3 DNA reads TGCGCCAGCAGCCAGGGACTAGCGGGAGGGGCCCAGTACTTC. Translated, it gives CASSQGLAGGAQYF.